One sample yielded the 18 T cell receptor beta chains listed below, sequenced in a study of blood T cell repertoires in COVID-19. Using immunoSEQ multiplex PCR, the repertoire was profiled, and TCRdb retains in-frame clones only, with some absent. The data contain under 450,000 clones, approximately 87% of them seen just once; the ten biggest clones take up around 1.3%. The sequenced sample was PBMCs or T cells enriched from blood (not recorded which). The receptor source for this set is a man aged 25-40 years who had recovered from COVID-19.

The chain couples TRBV25-1 to TRBJ1-6, with D perhaps TRBD1 (6 bases). Per germline, CDR1 MGHDK and CDR2 SYGVNS. The CDR3 has 12 residues. V lost 6 bases and J 10 bases, leaving 10 bases between the germline ends. CDR3 sequence (DNA): TGTGCCAGCAGCAGGGGCGGATCACCCCTCCACTTT. Translating it yields CASSRGGSPLHF. The whole variable domain, filled in from reference TRBV25-1 and TRBJ1-6, reads EADIYQTPRYLVIGTGKKITLECSQTMGHDKMYWYQQDPGMELHLIHYSYGVNSTEKGDLSSESTVSRIRTEHFPLTLESARPSHTSQYLCASSRGGSPLHFGNGTRLTVT.

The genes are TRBV4-1 and TRBJ2-1; D perhaps matches TRBD1 (6 bases). Deletions cut 3 bases from V and 8 bases from J, with 17 bases between. The CDR3 is 15 residues long. Germline V gene data show CDR1 as MGHRA and CDR2 as YSYEKL. As DNA, the CDR3 is TGCGCCAGCAGCCAGAGGGTGGGGGCCGGGGATGAGCAGTTCTTC. Protein: CASSQRVGAGDEQFF.

The chain uses TRBV19 and TRBJ1-5; maybe TRBD1 (5 bases). Germline values: CDR1 LNHDA, CDR2 SQIVND (reference sequence). The CDR3 is 17 residues long. The V and J ends lost 0 bases and 0 bases respectively, with 12 bases between them. CDR3 in amino acids: CASSIDLGGFSNQPQHF. The CDR3 coding sequence is TGTGCCAGTAGTATAGATCTCGGGGGGTTTAGCAATCAGCCCCAGCATTTT.

This rearrangement joins TRBV3-1 (or the pseudogene TRBV3-2) to TRBJ2-5; D is ambiguous. V was pared by 1 base and J by 5 bases, with 11 bases between. CDR1 is LGHDT, CDR2 YNNKEL, per germline (reference sequence). The CDR3 has 14 residues. CDR3 amino acids: CASSQGAVSETQYF. CDR3 nucleotide sequence: TGTGCCAGCAGCCAAGGGGCCGTGAGTGAGACCCAGTACTTC.

The chain recombines TRBV5-4 with TRBJ1-2, with D uncertain. The V end was cut by 0 bases, the J end by 8 bases, with 8 bases between. Germline CDR1 SGHNT, CDR2 YYREEE (reference sequence). CDR3 size: 12 residues. CDR3 in amino acids: CASSLELWGYTF. The CDR3 region has the DNA TGTGCCAGCAGCTTGGAACTTTGGGGCTACACCTTC.

V usage is TRBV18 and J usage is TRBJ1-3, with TRBD1 as a possible D gene (6 bases). The V gene lost 0 bases and the J gene lost 0 bases, with 9 bases spanning the gap. The CDR3 consists of 16 residues. Germline values: CDR1 KGHSH, CDR2 LQKENI. CDR3 DNA sequence: TGTGCCAGCTCACCACCGAGGGGGGGCTCTGGAAACACCATATATTTT. This sequence encodes CASSPPRGGSGNTIYF.

V gene TRBV4-3 combines with J gene TRBJ1-5; no definite D call. The CDR3 spans 13 residues. Between the trimmed V and J ends, which lost 0 bases and 5 bases, there was a span of 5 bases. The germline V gene encodes CDR1 LGHNA and CDR2 YSLEER. CDR3 DNA: TGCGCCAGCAGCCAAGAGGAGGATCAGCCCCAGCATTTT. This codes for CASSQEEDQPQHF.

The genes are TRBV10-2 and TRBJ1-1, with D possibly TRBD1 on 5 matching bases. CDR1 and CDR2 from the germline V gene are WSHSY and SAAADI. Trimming stripped 9 bases from V and 3 bases from J, with 14 bases between. The CDR3 has 13 residues. CDR3 amino acids: CASQMGEDTEAFF. The CDR3 nucleotides are TGCGCCAGTCAAATGGGGGAGGACACTGAAGCTTTCTTT.

The V call is TRBV30, the J call TRBJ2-1; D gene ambiguous. There are 12 residues in the CDR3. Germline CDR1 is GTSNPN and CDR2 is SVGIG (reference sequence). V was trimmed by 8 bases and J by 6 bases, leaving 14 bases between them. Here the CDR3 reads CAGKDRSNEQFF. CDR3 nucleotides: TGTGCCGGGAAAGATCGGTCCAATGAGCAGTTCTTC.

The chain links TRBV7-9 to TRBJ1-5; 8 nucleotides align to TRBD1. The J segment lost 0 bases and the V segment lost 6 bases, leaving 16 bases of the junction unmatched. Germline CDR1 and CDR2: SEHNR and FQNEAQ (reference sequence). This CDR3 comprises 19 residues. CDR3 protein: CASSYAVGTGPYSNQPQHF. In nucleotides, the CDR3 is TGTGCCAGCAGTTACGCGGTAGGGACAGGACCCTATAGCAATCAGCCCCAGCATTTT. The variable domain in full, completed from reference TRBV7-9 and TRBJ1-5, reads DTGVSQNPRHKITKRGQNVTFRCDPISEHNRLYWYRQTLGQGPEFLTYFQNEAQLEKSRLLSDRFSAERPKGSFSTLEIQRTEQGDSAMYLCASSYAVGTGPYSNQPQHFGDGTRLSIL.

This sequence joins TRBV11-2 and TRBJ2-7; tentative D call: TRBD1 (6 bases). V was cut by 5 bases and J by 2 bases, with 16 bases left in between. There are 15 residues in the CDR3. Per germline, CDR1 SGHAT and CDR2 FQNNGV. The CDR3 sequence: CASSSTGRAAYEQYF. CDR3 nucleotides: TGTGCCAGCAGCAGTACAGGGAGAGCGGCCTACGAGCAGTACTTC. The full variable domain, in which reference TRBV11-2 and TRBJ2-7 provide the parts outside the CDR3, is EAGVAQSPRYKIIEKRQSVAFWCNPISGHATLYWYQQILGQGPKLLIQFQNNGVVDDSQLPKDRFSAERLKGVDSTLKIQPAKLEDSAVYLCASSSTGRAAYEQYFGPGTRLTVT.

The V and J genes are TRBV27 and TRBJ1-4; tentatively, D is TRBD1 (5 bases). CDR3 length: 14 amino acids. CDR1 and CDR2 from the germline V gene are MNHEY and SMNVEV (reference sequence). Trimming left V 5 bases short and J 6 bases short, with 13 bases between. CDR3 coding DNA: TGTGCCAGCAGTCCGACAGTCTTGGATGAAAAACTGTTTTTT. Amino acids: CASSPTVLDEKLFF.

This clone was seen a single time. The rearrangement uses TRBV5-1 and TRBJ1-3; maybe TRBD1 (5 bases). Per the germline V gene, CDR1 is SGHRS and CDR2 is YFSETQ. The CDR3 sequence is 15 residues long. V lost 5 bases and J 8 bases, leaving 20 bases between the germline ends. CDR3 in DNA: TGCGCCAGCAGTCTCGGGGCGGGGAAGGGAGACACCATATATTTT. Residues: CASSLGAGKGDTIYF.

The chain recombines TRBV4-3 with TRBJ1-2; a possible D gene is TRBD1 (5 bases). There are 14 residues in the CDR3. V was pared by 0 bases and J by 6 bases, with 11 bases between. Germline V CDR1 and CDR2: LGHNA, YSLEER. The CDR3 DNA reads as TGCGCCAGCAGCCAAGATCGGGGGGGAAATGGCTACACCTTC. Its translation is CASSQDRGGNGYTF.

This chain uses TRBV3-1 (or the pseudogene TRBV3-2) with TRBJ2-7, with 10 bases lining up with TRBD2. Trimming took 0 bases from V and 4 from J; bases not matched to a gene: 6. The germline V gene encodes CDR1 LGHDT and CDR2 YNNKEL (reference sequence). The CDR3 has 16 residues. DNA of the CDR3: TGTGCCAGCAGCCAAGAGGGAGCGGGGGGGCAATACGAGCAGTACTTC. It is translated as CASSQEGAGGQYEQYF.

The chain couples TRBV5-1 to TRBJ1-2; no firm D call. The V and J ends lost 4 bases and 7 bases respectively, with 14 bases between them. The CDR3 spans 13 residues. Germline V CDR1 and CDR2: SGHRS, YFSETQ. The CDR3 loop reads CASSPNSEGGYTF. CDR3 nucleotide sequence: TGCGCCAGCAGCCCTAACAGCGAGGGTGGCTACACCTTC.

On this clone itself: Other DNA sequences of this sample code for an identical CDR3. This chain uses TRBV7-2 with TRBJ2-3, with 11 bases matching TRBD2. Trimming at V came to 4 bases and at J to 4 bases, leaving 4 bases not matched to a gene. CDR1 SGHTA and CDR2 FQGNSA come from the germline V gene. The CDR3 is made up of 15 amino acids. The CDR3 loop reads CASSSLAGGADTQYF. The CDR3 DNA is TGTGCCAGCAGCTCTCTAGCGGGGGGCGCAGATACGCAGTATTTT.

The chain links TRBV29-1 to TRBJ2-7; TRBD1 might be the D (5 bases). The CDR3 loop spans 15 amino acids. The ends were cut back, 1 base at V and 2 bases at J, with 15 bases in the middle. Germline V lookup: CDR1 SQVTM, CDR2 ANQGSEA. CDR3 protein: CSVEVGTGAAYEQYF. DNA for the CDR3: TGCAGCGTTGAAGTCGGTACAGGCGCCGCCTACGAGCAGTACTTC.